This is a list of T cell receptor beta chains from one sample in a study of blood T cell repertoires in COVID-19. Method: immunoSEQ multiplex PCR; TCRdb's copy keeps in-frame clones and lacks some. The sample has roughly 440,000 clones, approximately 88% seen once; the top ten hold around an eighth. Sequences were obtained from peripheral blood. The receptor source for this set is a woman aged 45-60 years with COVID-19, enrolled during active disease. CDR3s include the opening cysteine and the closing phenylalanine or tryptophan. The D gene is left open where the match is weak. A row's size may be missing; if present it is once, few, many or a size class.

CDR3aa	CDR3nt	abundance	d_gene	v_gene	j_gene
CASSLETGRGPQHF	TGCGCCAGCAGCTTGGAGACGGGCCGGGGGCCCCAGCATTTT	NA	NA	TRBV5-1	TRBJ1-5
CASSSRDRAYNEQFF	TGTGCCAGCAGCTCCCGGGACAGGGCCTACAATGAGCAGTTCTTC	NA	TRBD1	TRBV5-4	TRBJ2-1
CSVDGGDGYTF	TGCAGCGTTGATGGGGGGGATGGCTACACCTTC	few	NA	TRBV29-1	TRBJ1-2
CSASPGRVGDTQYF	TGCAGTGCTAGTCCTGGCAGGGTGGGAGATACGCAGTATTTT	NA	NA	TRBV20-1	TRBJ2-3
CASSSTTGGLTEAFF	TGTGCCAGCAGCTCCACGACAGGGGGCTTAACTGAAGCTTTCTTT	NA	TRBD1	TRBV5-4	TRBJ1-1
CASSPWGGSLAKNIQYF	TGTGCCAGCAGCCCGTGGGGGGGGAGCCTAGCCAAAAACATTCAGTACTTC	NA	TRBD2	TRBV5-4	TRBJ2-4
CASSSGGAGRGPEAFF	TGTGCCAGCAGTTCGGGGGGGGCAGGGCGAGGTCCTGAAGCTTTCTTT	NA	NA	TRBV6-5	TRBJ1-1
CAWSVGGQPQHF	TGTGCCTGGAGTGTAGGAGGTCAGCCCCAGCATTTT	NA	NA	TRBV30	TRBJ1-5
CASSLISPSGANVLTF	TGCGCCAGCAGCTTGATTAGCCCCTCTGGGGCCAACGTCCTGACTTTC	NA	NA	TRBV5-1	TRBJ2-6
CASSEADSWETQYF	TGTGCCAGCAGTGAGGCTGACAGTTGGGAGACCCAGTACTTC	once	NA	TRBV25-1	TRBJ2-5
CASSSGTVRYEQYF	TGTGCCAGCAGTTCAGGGACAGTACGCTACGAGCAGTACTTC	NA	TRBD1	TRBV27	TRBJ2-7
CASSLYGGAVTGELFF	TGCGCCAGCAGCTTATACGGGGGGGCCGTGACCGGGGAGCTGTTTTTT	once	TRBD2	TRBV5-1	TRBJ2-2
CAISGPSDRSGSPLHF	TGTGCCATCAGTGGACCCTCGGACAGGTCAGGCTCACCCCTCCACTTT	NA	TRBD1	TRBV10-3	TRBJ1-6
CASSQGGALRNSPLHF	TGTGCCAGCAGCCAAGGCGGGGCGCTAAGGAATTCACCCCTCCACTTT	few	NA	TRBV3-1/TRBV3-2	TRBJ1-6
CASSNRDIWTEAFF	TGTGCCAGTAGTAACCGGGACATATGGACTGAAGCTTTCTTT	NA	NA	TRBV19	TRBJ1-1
CASSTSGGDSYEQYF	TGTGCCAGCAGCACCAGCGGGGGGGACTCCTACGAGCAGTACTTC	NA	TRBD2	TRBV7-9	TRBJ2-7
CASSQRGEAFF	TGTGCCAGCAGCCAACGGGGGGAAGCTTTCTTT	NA	NA	TRBV3-1/TRBV3-2	TRBJ1-1
CASSLYRYTEAFF	TGTGCCAGCAGTTTATACAGGTACACTGAAGCTTTCTTT	NA	NA	TRBV27	TRBJ1-1
CASSPRQTGDTGELFF	TGTGCCAGCTCACCGCGACAGACAGGGGACACCGGGGAGCTGTTTTTT	NA	TRBD1	TRBV18	TRBJ2-2
CASSPGGQGRGYTF	TGCGCCAGCAGCCCCGGGGGACAGGGGCGAGGCTACACCTTC	NA	TRBD1	TRBV5-1	TRBJ1-2
CASTVGASGGAGFYEQYF	TGTGCCAGCACCGTTGGGGCTAGCGGGGGGGCCGGGTTCTACGAGCAGTACTTC	NA	TRBD2	TRBV7-8	TRBJ2-7
CASSSPSGQGEYGYTF	TGTGCCAGCAGTTCCCCATCGGGACAGGGCGAGTATGGCTACACCTTC	NA	TRBD1	TRBV28	TRBJ1-2
CASSLQGGHYNEQFF	TGTGCCAGCAGCCTACAGGGGGGGCATTACAATGAGCAGTTCTTC	NA	NA	TRBV6-6	TRBJ2-1
CASSRDYTGELFF	TGTGCCAGCAGTCGGGACTACACCGGGGAGCTGTTTTTT	once	NA	TRBV9	TRBJ2-2
CASSLVVQGQVSNQPQHF	TGTGCCAGCAGCTTAGTAGTCCAGGGGCAGGTAAGCAATCAGCCCCAGCATTTT	NA	NA	TRBV7-2	TRBJ1-5
CASSQDGNPTGIAFF	TGTGCCAGCAGCCAAGATGGGAATCCCACGGGGATAGCTTTCTTT	NA	NA	TRBV3-1/TRBV3-2	TRBJ1-1
CAISFPDRGVEDYGYTF	TGTGCCATCAGTTTCCCGGACAGGGGGGTTGAGGACTATGGCTACACCTTC	NA	TRBD1	TRBV10-3	TRBJ1-2
CASRDRGYSNQPQHF	TGTGCCAGTAGGGACAGGGGTTATAGCAATCAGCCCCAGCATTTT	NA	TRBD1	TRBV19	TRBJ1-5
CASSPGQDPVAFF	TGCGCCAGCAGCCCAGGACAGGATCCGGTGGCTTTCTTT	NA	TRBD1	TRBV5-1	TRBJ1-1
CASSDPQTGNQPQHF	TGTGCCAGTAGTGACCCTCAGACAGGCAATCAGCCCCAGCATTTT	NA	NA	TRBV19	TRBJ1-5
CASRSSRQGDEAFF	TGTGCCAGCAGGTCTTCGAGACAGGGGGATGAAGCTTTCTTT	NA	TRBD1	TRBV6-5	TRBJ1-1
CASSSTSTSTDTQYF	TGTGCCAGCAGCTCCACTAGCACCAGCACAGATACGCAGTATTTT	NA	NA	TRBV7-3	TRBJ2-3
CASSESPGQGAETQYF	TGCGCCAGCAGTGAGTCTCCGGGACAGGGGGCTGAGACCCAGTACTTC	few	TRBD1	TRBV10-1	TRBJ2-5
CSVPGRRAGAAGELFF	TGCAGCGTCCCCGGCAGGCGGGCGGGGGCGGCCGGGGAGCTGTTTTTT	few	NA	TRBV29-1	TRBJ2-2
CASSDRGGYTDTQYF	TGTGCCAGCAGTGATCGCGGGGGGTACACAGATACGCAGTATTTT	few	TRBD2	TRBV6-4	TRBJ2-3
CASSGLSGAFNQPQHF	TGTGCCAGCAGTGGACTATCAGGGGCTTTCAATCAGCCCCAGCATTTT	NA	NA	TRBV6-1	TRBJ1-5
CASSDTEDPETQYF	TGCGCCAGCAGTGACACAGAAGATCCGGAGACCCAGTACTTC	NA	NA	TRBV10-1	TRBJ2-5
CAWSPGTAKGEQYF	TGTGCCTGGAGTCCCGGGACTGCAAAGGGCGAGCAGTACTTC	NA	NA	TRBV30	TRBJ2-7
CAWSRSGGSYNEQFF	TGTGCCTGGAGTAGATCAGGGGGTTCCTACAATGAGCAGTTCTTC	NA	TRBD1	TRBV30	TRBJ2-1
CASSIQGANQPQHF	TGTGCCAGTAGTATACAAGGGGCCAATCAGCCCCAGCATTTT	NA	NA	TRBV19	TRBJ1-5
CASLNRGRETQYF	TGCGCGTCCCTAAACAGGGGGAGGGAGACCCAGTACTTC	NA	TRBD1	TRBV5-6	TRBJ2-5
CASSPQGLPNHAQHF	TGTGCCAGTAGCCCACAGGGGCTCCCGAATCACGCCCAGCATTTT	NA	TRBD1	TRBV19	TRBJ1-5
CASSYWDRGKVEAFF	TGTGCCAGCAGCTATTGGGACAGGGGGAAAGTTGAAGCTTTCTTT	NA	TRBD1	TRBV11-2	TRBJ1-1
CASSLGQGSNEQFF	TGCGCCAGCAGCTTGGGACAGGGTTCTAATGAGCAGTTCTTC	NA	TRBD1	TRBV5-1	TRBJ2-1
CAWNPGEKTEAFF	TGTGCCTGGAATCCGGGGGAGAAGACTGAAGCTTTCTTT	once	NA	TRBV30	TRBJ1-1
CASSLVGSSYEQYF	TGTGCCAGTAGCCTGGTGGGGAGCTCCTACGAGCAGTACTTC	NA	NA	TRBV19	TRBJ2-7
CSVPSGGGTDTQYF	TGCAGCGTTCCTAGCGGGGGAGGCACAGATACGCAGTATTTT	NA	TRBD2	TRBV29-1	TRBJ2-3
CASSYGGTSTDTQYF	TGTGCCAGCAGTTACGGCGGGACTAGCACAGATACGCAGTATTTT	NA	NA	TRBV6-5	TRBJ2-3
CASSRNPGQFNSPLHF	TGTGCCAGCAGTCGAAATCCGGGACAGTTTAATTCACCCCTCCACTTT	NA	TRBD1	TRBV25-1	TRBJ1-6
CASSGQLNTEAFF	TGTGCCAGCTCAGGACAGCTGAACACTGAAGCTTTCTTT	few	NA	TRBV18	TRBJ1-1
CASYQTGAGQPQHF	TGTGCCAGCTACCAGACAGGGGCGGGACAGCCCCAGCATTTT	NA	TRBD1	TRBV6-6	TRBJ1-5
CASSLSGDIQYF	TGTGCCAGCAGCTTGAGCGGGGACATTCAGTACTTC	NA	TRBD2	TRBV7-6	TRBJ2-4
CASSLLGPGANAFF	TGCGCCAGCAGCCTTCTAGGGCCAGGGGCGAATGCTTTCTTT	NA	NA	TRBV5-1	TRBJ1-1
CASSLGRAPDTQYF	TGTGCCAGCAGCTTGGGCAGGGCCCCAGATACGCAGTATTTT	NA	NA	TRBV5-8	TRBJ2-3
CASKEGGAAYEQYF	TGTGCCAGCAAAGAAGGCGGGGCAGCCTACGAGCAGTACTTC	NA	NA	TRBV6-5	TRBJ2-7